This T cell receptor beta chain stems from a study of CD8 T cells in ankylosing spondylitis. Study outcomes and limitations: Characteristic of ankylosing spondylitis blood, it appeared, was a TCR beta motif comprising several highly homologous variants.

Each CDR3 protein gets one entry after TCRdb re-called the 5' RACE reads with MiXCR. The table has around 890,000 distinct CDR3 sequences, roughly 12% seen once; the top ten hold under 0.6%. This clonotype showed up just a few times. Its antigen is not known. The CDR3 totals 14 residues. Germline V gives CDR1 SGHRS, CDR2 YFSETQ. Trimming cost V 3 bases and J 4 bases; bases outside gene matches: 5. Input material: blood, either unsorted or a sorted T cell fraction (not recorded which). This chain uses TRBV5-1 with TRBJ1-2; 8 bases match TRBD1. The TCR originated in a male donor with ankylosing spondylitis. CDR3 sequence (DNA): TGCGCCAGCAGCTCAGGGGGCAGTAGCTATGGCTACACCTTC. Encoded protein: CASSSGGSSYGYTF.